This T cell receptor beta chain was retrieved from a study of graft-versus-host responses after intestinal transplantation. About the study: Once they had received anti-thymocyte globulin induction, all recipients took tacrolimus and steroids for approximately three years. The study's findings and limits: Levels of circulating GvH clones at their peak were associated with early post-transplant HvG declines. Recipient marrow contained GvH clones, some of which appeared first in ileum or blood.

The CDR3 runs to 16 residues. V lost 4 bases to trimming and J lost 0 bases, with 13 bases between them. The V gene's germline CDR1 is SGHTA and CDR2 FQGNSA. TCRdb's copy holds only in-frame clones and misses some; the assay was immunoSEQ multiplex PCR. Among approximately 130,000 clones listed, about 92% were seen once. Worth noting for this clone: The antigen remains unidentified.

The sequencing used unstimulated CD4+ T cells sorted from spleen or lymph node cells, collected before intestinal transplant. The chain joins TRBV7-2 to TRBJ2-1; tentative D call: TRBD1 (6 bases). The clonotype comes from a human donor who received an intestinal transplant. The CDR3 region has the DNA TGTGCCAGCAGCTCTCCCCAGGGGATCTCCTACAATGAGCAGTTCTTC. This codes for CASSSPQGISYNEQFF.